This TCR beta chain is drawn from a study of blood T cell repertoires in COVID-19. In the study overall: The United States, Italy and Spain provided the acute and convalescent COVID-19 samples. T cells, B-cell-depleted T cells, or PBMCs supplied cDNA or gDNA.

Original processing methods: Estimation of nucleated cell counts was performed using reference gene primer amplification. Clones were sequenced by immunoSEQ multiplex PCR, and TCRdb holds only the in-frame ones, with some missing. For V, J and clone size, that table is used; D and trimming come from the DNA. This sample has 200,000 to 300,000 clones, with about 80% found just once. The CDR3 covers 14 residues. From germline, CDR1 is SGHVS and CDR2 FQNEAQ. J lost 4 bases, V lost 5 bases, and 4 bases had no gene match. The sample consisted of peripheral blood. The chain combines TRBV7-8 with TRBJ2-5, with 10 bases identical to TRBD1. This TCR was sampled from a woman older than 75 with acute or convalescent COVID-19. The CDR3 loop reads CASSRDRGPETQYF. DNA of the CDR3: TGTGCCAGCAGCCGAGACAGGGGGCCAGAGACCCAGTACTTC.